The clone carrying this TCR beta chain appeared a few times. Germline V gene data show CDR1 as LNHDA and CDR2 as SQIVND (reference sequence). V was clipped by 3 bases and J by 0 bases, with 9 bases between them. This CDR3 has 15 residues. Investigators isolated RNA and reverse transcribed it into cDNA to act as the sequencing template. The method was immunoSEQ multiplex PCR; TCRdb's version includes in-frame clones alone and lacks a portion of them. The sample lists over 150,000 clones, about 55% occurring once. This entry is derived from a study of CD8+ T cells in alopecia areata. Treatment noted: oral pan-JAK inhibitor, 5-10 mg twice daily.

The V and J genes are TRBV19 and TRBJ2-1, with D hard to call. This TCR derives from a human donor with alopecia areata. Sequencing was performed on CD8+ T cells sorted from blood, taken at week 24, from a patient treated with tofacitinib. The CDR3 sequence: CASSIYGTSYNEQFF. The CDR3 DNA is TGTGCCAGTAGTATCTACGGTACCTCCTACAATGAGCAGTTCTTC.